This passage covers 10 T cell receptor beta chains from one sample sequenced in a study of blood T cell repertoires in COVID-19. Here immunoSEQ multiplex PCR was the method, and the copy in TCRdb shows in-frame clones only, minus some. The sample holds about 260,000 clones, about 90% seen once. Source material: peripheral blood. The receptors derive from a middle-aged woman with acute or convalescent COVID-19.

This sequence joins TRBV7-2 and TRBJ1-4, with D hard to call. The V end was cut by 3 bases, the J end by 4 bases, with 3 bases between. The CDR3 is 12 amino acids. CDR1 is SGHTA and CDR2 is FQGNSA in the germline V gene. The CDR3 coding sequence is TGTGCCAGCAGCTTGAGTAATGAAAAACTGTTTTTT. Translated: CASSLSNEKLFF.

The genes are TRBV6-5 and TRBJ1-2; no reliable D call. The germline V gene encodes CDR1 MNHEY and CDR2 SVGAGI. The CDR3 is 14 amino acids. V gave up 0 bases and J gave up 7 bases, with 12 bases separating them. This CDR3 reads CASSYSLTSAGYTF. CDR3 DNA: TGTGCCAGCAGTTACTCGTTGACATCGGCTGGCTACACCTTC.

The sample holds one count of this clone. The chain couples TRBV21-1 to TRBJ2-2; no DNA check was done on the table's D call, TRBD1. TRBV21-1 is annotated as a pseudogene. The CDR3 is 16 residues long. The CDR3 sequence is CASSTTGGPWTGELFF. The CDR3 DNA sequence: TGTGCCAGCAGCACGACAGGGGGCCCCTGGACCGGGGAGCTGTTTTTT.

The V and J genes are TRBV5-4 and TRBJ2-1; the match to TRBD2 covers 9 bases. Germline CDR1 is SGHNT and CDR2 is YYREEE (reference sequence). This CDR3 is 15 amino acids long. V was clipped by 4 bases and J by 9 bases; unmatched bases: 11. The chain's CDR3 is CASSVTGGGALEQFF. In DNA, the CDR3 is TGTGCCAGCAGCGTAACGGGCGGGGGGGCACTTGAGCAGTTCTTC. The whole variable domain, remainder taken from reference TRBV5-4 and TRBJ2-1, is ETGVTQSPTHLIKTRGQQVTLRCSSQSGHNTVSWYQQALGQGPQFIFQYYREEENGRGNFPPRFSGLQFPNYSSELNVNALELDDSALYLCASSVTGGGALEQFFGPGTRLTVL.

The rearrangement uses TRBV5-8 and TRBJ1-6; D is unresolved. V was clipped by 0 bases and J by 8 bases, with 18 bases between them. The CDR3 is 17 amino acids. Germline assignment: CDR1 SGHTS and CDR2 YDEGEE. The CDR3 loop reads CASSLVSGFPLDSPLHF. The DNA for the CDR3 is TGTGCCAGCAGCTTGGTTTCCGGGTTTCCTCTCGATTCACCCCTCCACTTT.

The gene calls are TRBV12-3 or TRBV12-4 and TRBJ1-6; D might be TRBD1 (6 bases). The germline V and J ends were trimmed by 8 bases and 16 bases, with 21 bases remaining between them. There are 13 residues in the CDR3. The CDR3 protein is CASRKISTGPLHF. The DNA of the CDR3 is TGTGCCAGCCGAAAAATTTCGACAGGCCCTCTCCACTTT.

In its sample, this clone was seen once. This rearrangement joins TRBV27 to TRBJ2-5; 8 bases fit TRBD1. Germline V CDR1 and CDR2: MNHEY, SMNVEV (reference sequence). The V segment lost 8 bases and the J segment 1 base; nucleotides outside the gene matches: 9. The CDR3 has 15 amino acids. CDR3 residues: CASRTDTGGQETQYF. As DNA, the CDR3 is TGTGCCAGCCGGACCGACACAGGGGGCCAAGAGACCCAGTACTTC.

The table lists this clone with a count of one. The chain joins TRBV10-3 to TRBJ1-3; D gene ambiguous. V gave up 5 bases and J gave up 0 bases, with 14 bases separating them. The CDR3 extends over 16 amino acids. From germline, CDR1 is ENHRY and CDR2 SYGVKD. The CDR3 DNA reads TGTGCCATCAGTAACCCGGGTGGAGGCTCTGGAAACACCATATATTTT. Translated: CAISNPGGGSGNTIYF.

The genes are TRBV5-1 and TRBJ1-3; tentatively, D is TRBD1 (5 bases). Trimming removed 4 bases at V and 1 base at J, with 9 bases between. This CDR3 is 14 amino acids long. The germline V gene encodes CDR1 SGHRS and CDR2 YFSETQ. CDR3 nucleotides: TGCGCCAGCAGCCACCCAGGGTCTGGAAACACCATATATTTT. Translated: CASSHPGSGNTIYF.

V is TRBV11-2 and J is TRBJ1-6, with 9 bases lining up with TRBD1. The CDR3 is 15 amino acids. V lost 4 bases to trimming and J lost 9 bases; unmatched junction nucleotides: 7. Per germline, CDR1 SGHAT and CDR2 FQNNGV. The CDR3 region is CASSSHRGRVSPLHF. The CDR3 DNA reads TGTGCCAGCAGCTCCCACAGGGGGCGAGTTTCACCCCTCCACTTT. Looking up the rest from reference TRBV11-2 and TRBJ1-6 gives the full variable domain: EAGVAQSPRYKIIEKRQSVAFWCNPISGHATLYWYQQILGQGPKLLIQFQNNGVVDDSQLPKDRFSAERLKGVDSTLKIQPAKLEDSAVYLCASSSHRGRVSPLHFGNGTRLTVT.